This TCR beta chain is from a study of T cell responses to AZD1222 COVID-19 vaccine. Study-wide results and limits: Just six people given AZD1222 tested seropositive at baseline. Donors were mostly white British, more females; clonal diversity possibly underestimated.

Samples with a second dose at about 4 or about 12 weeks were pooled together. Libraries were prepared by immunoSEQ multiplex PCR; TCRdb keeps only in-frame clonotypes and omits some of them. The sample contains about 150,000 clones, 86% of which appear only once. CDR3 size: 15 residues. Germline V gene data show CDR1 as SGHTA and CDR2 as FQGNSA. With V trimmed by 5 bases and J by 0 bases, 4 bases remained unmatched. Concerning this clone: What it binds is unknown.

This rearrangement joins TRBV7-2 to TRBJ2-1; 7 nucleotides match TRBD1. The sequence was obtained from an adult who received the AZD1222 COVID-19 vaccine. The sample in question was peripheral blood, obtained 28 days after the second AZD1222 dose. CDR3 residues: CASSPRDSSYNEQFF. The CDR3 bases are TGTGCCAGCAGCCCGAGGGACAGCTCCTACAATGAGCAGTTCTTC.